One and the same sample provided the 32 T cell receptor beta chains below, sequenced in a study of T cell responses to AZD1222 COVID-19 vaccine. TCRdb's copy holds only in-frame clones and misses some; the assay was immunoSEQ multiplex PCR. Here the sample spans roughly 130,000 clones, more than 80% being singletons. Sequenced material: peripheral blood, taken 28 days after the second dose of the MenACWY control vaccine. Source of these receptors: an adult who received the MenACWY meningococcal vaccine as a control.

V usage is TRBV7-3 and J usage is TRBJ2-2; D possibly matches TRBD1 or TRBD2 (5 bases each). Trimming removed 7 bases from V and 4 bases from J, with 13 bases in between. Germline V gene sequence: CDR1 SGHTA, CDR2 FQGTGA. CDR3 size: 14 residues. DNA of the CDR3: TGTGCCAGCACCTCCCAGGGACCCACCGGGGAGCTGTTTTTT. The encoded protein is CASTSQGPTGELFF.

The V gene is TRBV15, the J gene TRBJ1-5; a weak D match, TRBD1 (5 bases). The V and J ends lost 5 bases and 2 bases respectively, with 13 bases between them. The CDR3 runs 15 residues. CDR1 is LNHNV and CDR2 is YYDKDF in the germline V gene (reference sequence). CDR3 region: CATSPDWDGNQPQHF. DNA of the CDR3: TGTGCCACCAGCCCAGATTGGGACGGCAATCAGCCCCAGCATTTT. Using reference TRBV15 and TRBJ1-5 for the parts outside the CDR3, the full variable domain is DAMVIQNPRYQVTQFGKPVTLSCSQTLNHNVMYWYQQKSSQAPKLLFHYYDKDFNNEADTPDNFQSRRPNTSFCFLDIRSPGLGDTAMYLCATSPDWDGNQPQHFGDGTRLSIL.

This chain joins TRBV18 and TRBJ2-7; no clear D gene. There are 13 residues in the CDR3. CDR1 and CDR2 from the germline V gene are KGHSH and LQKENI. Trimming took 1 base from V and 2 from J, leaving 6 bases between them. The CDR3 reads CASSPQGTYEQYF. Here the CDR3 DNA reads TGTGCCAGCTCACCACAGGGAACCTACGAGCAGTACTTC.

The chain uses TRBV19 and TRBJ2-1; 7 nucleotides agree with TRBD1. The CDR3 loop spans 15 amino acids. Germline values: CDR1 LNHDA, CDR2 SQIVND (reference sequence). Trimming removed 3 bases from V and 8 bases from J; junction bases left unmatched: 10. CDR3 loop: CASSIYSQGIDEQFF. The CDR3 DNA sequence: TGTGCCAGTAGTATTTATTCACAGGGGATCGATGAGCAGTTCTTC.

The rearrangement joins TRBV6-1 to TRBJ2-7; 8 bases agree with TRBD1. Per the germline V gene, CDR1 is MNHNS and CDR2 is SASEGT. V gave up 1 base and J gave up 4 bases; unmatched junction bases: 6. This CDR3 has 15 amino acids. In nucleotides, the CDR3 is TGTGCCAGCAGTGAAGGGCCAGGGGGCATTTACGAGCAGTACTTC. Protein sequence: CASSEGPGGIYEQYF.

V and J are TRBV5-1 and TRBJ2-3, with a weak D call TRBD1 (5 bases). The CDR3 has 15 residues. The V end lost 5 bases, the J end lost 0 bases, and 13 bases lay between the germline ends. Germline lookup yields CDR1 SGHRS and CDR2 YFSETQ. For the CDR3, the DNA is TGCGCCAGCAGATTAGCAGGGCTTAGCACAGATACGCAGTATTTT. Protein sequence: CASRLAGLSTDTQYF.

In the case of this clone: This likely reflects a read error, since a far larger clone is one base away. The chain links TRBV4-3 to TRBJ1-3; possibly TRBD1 for D (6 bases). This CDR3 is 17 amino acids long. V lost 6 bases and J 2 bases, leaving 20 bases between the germline ends. Germline CDR1 is LGHNA and CDR2 is YSLEER. CDR3 protein: CASSVRWGGRAGNTIYF. As DNA, the CDR3 is TGCGCCAGCAGTGTCAGGTGGGGGGGGCGCGCTGGAAACACCATATATTTT.

The genes are TRBV7-3 and TRBJ2-3; D perhaps matches TRBD2 (6 bases). V was clipped by 5 bases and J by 6 bases, with 12 bases between them. Germline assignment: CDR1 SGHTA and CDR2 FQGTGA. The length of the CDR3 is 13 residues. CDR3: CASSPVAGDTQYF. The CDR3 bases are TGTGCCAGCAGCCCAGTTGCGGGGGATACGCAGTATTTT.

This chain joins TRBV6-6 and TRBJ1-5; D not certain. V was trimmed by 7 bases and J by 1 base, leaving 5 bases between them. Germline assignment: CDR1 MNHNY and CDR2 SVGAGI (reference sequence). This CDR3 contains 12 residues. The CDR3 DNA reads as TGTGCCAGCACCAGAAGCAATCAGCCCCAGCATTTT. It yields the protein CASTRSNQPQHF.

The V gene is TRBV28, the J gene TRBJ2-1; 14 bases match TRBD2. This CDR3 spans 15 amino acids. Germline V gives CDR1 MDHEN, CDR2 SYDVKM. J gave up 8 bases and V 7 bases, and 7 bases lay outside the gene matches. The CDR3: CASTLGLAGADEQFF. CDR3 in DNA: TGTGCCAGCACCTTGGGACTAGCGGGAGCCGATGAGCAGTTCTTC.

This clone turned up a few times. At one boundary the junction diverges from the germline segment, which might be a read error. The chain combines TRBV5-1 with TRBJ1-5, with 8 bases identical to TRBD1. Germline V gives CDR1 SGHRS, CDR2 YFSETQ. There are 14 residues in the CDR3. CDR3 sequence: CASRLGTGHQPQHF. The CDR3 DNA follows: TGCGCCAGCAGGTTGGGGACAGGTCATCAGCCCCAGCATTTT.

V usage is TRBV3-1 (or the pseudogene TRBV3-2) and J usage is TRBJ2-7, with a tentative D call TRBD2 (6 bases). Germline V gene lookup returns CDR1 LGHDT and CDR2 YNNKEL (reference sequence). This CDR3 spans 15 amino acids. The germline V and J ends were trimmed by 4 bases and 5 bases, with 18 bases remaining between them. The CDR3 sequence: CASSLGTAVGHEQYF. In DNA form, the CDR3 reads TGTGCCAGCAGCCTTGGGACTGCGGTGGGGCACGAGCAGTACTTC.

V is TRBV28 and J is TRBJ2-1, with 10 bases matching TRBD2. The ends lost 6 bases at V and 7 bases at J; junction bases unmatched: 12. Germline V gene data show CDR1 as MDHEN and CDR2 as SYDVKM. CDR3 size: 16 residues. CDR3 nucleotide sequence: TGTGCCAGCAGCCCCCGTGGGAGCGGGAGGGCGAATGAGCAGTTCTTC. Protein product: CASSPRGSGRANEQFF.

V usage is TRBV5-8 and J usage is TRBJ2-1; 9 nucleotides align to TRBD1. CDR1 and CDR2 from the germline V gene are SGHTS and YDEGEE. Unmatched junction bases numbered 6, after V lost 4 bases and J lost 1 base. The CDR3 length is 16 residues. This CDR3 is CASSGEGQGSYNEQFF. The CDR3 coding sequence is TGTGCCAGCAGCGGTGAGGGACAGGGATCCTACAATGAGCAGTTCTTC.

This clone has only a few counts. The V gene is TRBV28, the J gene TRBJ1-5; 8 bases agree with TRBD1. The CDR3 has 15 amino acids. CDR1 is MDHEN, CDR2 SYDVKM, per germline. The ends lost 2 bases at V and 7 bases at J; junction bases unmatched: 7. The chain's CDR3 is CASSLATGGGQPQHF. DNA for the CDR3: TGTGCCAGCAGTTTAGCTACAGGGGGGGGGCAGCCCCAGCATTTT.

The chain employs TRBV18 and TRBJ1-1, with 9 bases matching TRBD1. The germline V gene encodes CDR1 KGHSH and CDR2 LQKENI. The CDR3 spans 15 residues. Trimming took 6 bases from V and 1 from J; bases not matched to a gene: 6. CDR3 DNA: TGTGCCAGCTCGCCAAGGACAGGGGAGAACACTGAAGCTTTCTTT. This codes for CASSPRTGENTEAFF.

The chain carries TRBV29-1 and TRBJ2-3; a possible D gene is TRBD1 (5 bases). CDR1 is SQVTM and CDR2 is ANQGSEA in the germline V gene. Trimming took off 6 bases at V and 5 bases at J, with 18 bases between the two ends. The CDR3 consists of 14 residues. This chain's CDR3 is CSVAQGTYRDTQYF. The CDR3 DNA is TGCAGCGTCGCCCAGGGTACTTACCGAGATACGCAGTATTTT.

The chain carries TRBV29-1 and TRBJ1-5; the D gene is possibly TRBD1 (5 bases). The V gene lost 0 bases and the J gene lost 3 bases, with 6 bases spanning the gap. Germline CDR1 SQVTM, CDR2 ANQGSEA. The CDR3 contains 13 residues. CDR3 loop: CSVEEGVNQPQHF. CDR3 DNA sequence: TGCAGCGTTGAAGAGGGGGTCAATCAGCCCCAGCATTTT.

The J gene is TRBJ2-3, the V gene TRBV7-3; D unresolved. Germline V CDR1 and CDR2: SGHTA, FQGTGA. The CDR3 totals 14 residues. The ends were cut back, 1 base at V and 1 base at J, with 6 bases in the middle. The CDR3 protein is CASSLNPGTDTQYF. CDR3 in DNA: TGTGCCAGCAGCTTAAATCCCGGCACAGATACGCAGTATTTT.

This rearrangement joins TRBV2 to TRBJ2-2, with 7 bases identical to TRBD2. CDR1 is SNHLY and CDR2 is FYNNEI in the germline V gene. With 10 bases clipped from V and 6 bases from J, the junction kept 11 bases outside the gene matches. The CDR3 spans 14 residues. The CDR3 is CATRGERGSGELFF. In DNA, the CDR3 is TGTGCCACCCGGGGGGAACGGGGGTCCGGGGAGCTGTTTTTT.

The rearrangement links TRBV5-1 to TRBJ2-5; tentatively, D is TRBD1 (6 bases). V was cut by 4 bases and J by 3 bases, with 19 bases left in between. This CDR3 has 16 residues. CDR1 is SGHRS and CDR2 is YFSETQ in the germline V gene. The CDR3: CASSPLNQGREETQYF. As DNA, the CDR3 is TGCGCCAGCAGCCCGCTTAACCAGGGGCGAGAAGAGACCCAGTACTTC. Full variable domain (remainder filled in from reference TRBV5-1 and TRBJ2-5): KAGVTQTPRYLIKTRGQQVTLSCSPISGHRSVSWYQQTPGQGLQFLFEYFSETQRNKGNFPGRFSGRQFSNSRSEMNVSTLELGDSALYLCASSPLNQGREETQYFGPGTRLLVL.

The CDR3 protein is CASSQDTGPYEQYF. Written as DNA, the CDR3 is TGTGCCAGCAGCCAAGATACCGGACCGTACGAGCAGTACTTC. The chain is built from TRBV3-1 (or the pseudogene TRBV3-2) and TRBJ2-7; D uncertain. Trimming left V 0 bases short and J 4 bases short, with 10 bases between. Germline V lookup: CDR1 LGHDT, CDR2 YNNKEL (reference sequence). The length of the CDR3 is 14 residues.

This chain links TRBV27 with TRBJ2-7, with 9 bases fitting TRBD1. CDR1 and CDR2 from the germline V gene are MNHEY and SMNVEV (reference sequence). The CDR3 contains 14 residues. The J segment lost 2 bases and the V segment lost 6 bases, leaving 5 bases of the junction unmatched. In DNA, the CDR3 is TGTGCCAGCAGAACGTGGGACAGGGCCTACGAGCAGTACTTC. This sequence encodes CASRTWDRAYEQYF.

J is TRBJ1-2 and V is TRBV9; tentative D call: TRBD1 (5 bases). With 4 bases removed from V and 7 bases from J, the gap between germline ends came to 20 bases. The germline V gene encodes CDR1 SGDLS and CDR2 YYNGEE. The CDR3 covers 15 residues. The CDR3 protein is CASSPHEGAGTGYTF. The CDR3 region has the DNA TGTGCCAGCAGCCCTCATGAAGGGGCCGGAACTGGCTACACCTTC.

This chain uses TRBV7-2 with TRBJ1-3, with 10 positions matching TRBD1. Trimming at V came to 0 bases and at J to 9 bases, leaving 11 bases not matched to a gene. Germline CDR1 and CDR2: SGHTA and FQGNSA. The CDR3 length is 17 residues. CDR3 DNA: TGTGCCAGCAGCTTAGCTTTGACAGGGGGCCCTGAAGGCACCATATATTTT. It encodes CASSLALTGGPEGTIYF.

The chain has TRBV12-3 or TRBV12-4 and TRBJ1-5, with D maybe TRBD1 (6 bases). Trimming removed 6 bases at V and 5 bases at J, with 11 bases between. The CDR3 is 13 residues long. The CDR3 here is CASRKSGDQPQHF. The DNA of the CDR3 is TGTGCCAGCAGGAAATCAGGGGATCAGCCCCAGCATTTT.

The genes are TRBV19 and TRBJ2-5, with D perhaps matching TRBD2 (5 bases). Germline V gives CDR1 LNHDA, CDR2 SQIVND (reference sequence). There are 15 residues in the CDR3. The V gene lost 2 bases and the J gene lost 4 bases, with 14 bases spanning the gap. The CDR3 DNA reads TGTGCCAGTAGTATACGTCGAGGGCCCCCAGAGACCCAGTACTTC. Protein product: CASSIRRGPPETQYF. Full variable domain (remainder filled in from reference TRBV19 and TRBJ2-5): DGGITQSPKYLFRKEGQNVTLSCEQNLNHDAMYWYRQDPGQGLRLIYYSQIVNDFQKGDIAEGYSVSREKKESFPLTVTSAQKNPTAFYLCASSIRRGPPETQYFGPGTRLLVL.

The chain employs TRBV6-5 and TRBJ1-5; 9 bases align to TRBD1. CDR1 MNHEY and CDR2 SVGAGI come from the germline V gene. The CDR3 is made up of 14 amino acids. V was pared by 6 bases and J by 3 bases, with 3 bases of the junction left unmatched. The CDR3 protein is CASSGQGPNQPQHF. CDR3 coding DNA: TGTGCCAGCAGCGGACAGGGGCCCAATCAGCCCCAGCATTTT.

Only one count was recorded for this clone. This rearrangement joins TRBV29-1 to TRBJ2-2; 8 nucleotides align to TRBD1. Germline-derived CDR1 and CDR2 are SQVTM and ANQGSEA. V shed 7 bases, J shed 5 bases, and the junction held 9 bases outside the gene matches. This CDR3 comprises 14 residues. The CDR3 protein is CSGGTGVPTGELFF. The CDR3 DNA sequence: TGCAGCGGTGGGACAGGAGTCCCGACCGGGGAGCTGTTTTTT.

V is TRBV5-1 and J is TRBJ1-4; D perhaps matches TRBD1 (6 bases). The CDR3 is made up of 15 amino acids. V gave up 0 bases and J gave up 4 bases, with 10 bases separating them. Per the germline V gene, CDR1 is SGHRS and CDR2 is YFSETQ. For the CDR3, the DNA is TGCGCCAGCAGCTTGGGACAGGAGGATAATGAAAAACTGTTTTTT. Amino acid sequence: CASSLGQEDNEKLFF.

The V call is TRBV23-1, the J call TRBJ2-5; 7 bases fit TRBD1. TRBV23-1 is assigned to the ORF class and has an uncertain function. With 2 bases clipped from V and 2 bases from J, the junction kept 8 bases outside the gene matches. The length of the CDR3 is 16 residues. CDR3 residues: CASSQPGTVDQETQYF. The CDR3, as DNA: TGCGCCAGCAGTCAACCCGGGACAGTCGATCAAGAGACCCAGTACTTC.

The chain joins TRBV4-3 to TRBJ2-1; 15 bases are shared with TRBD2. Unmatched junction bases numbered 7, after V lost 3 bases and J lost 10 bases. Per the germline V gene, CDR1 is LGHNA and CDR2 is YSLEER. The CDR3 spans 16 residues. The CDR3 bases are TGCGCCAGCAGCCAGGGGACTAGCGGGGGGTTCCGCGAGCAGTTCTTC. Residues: CASSQGTSGGFREQFF.